This T cell receptor (beta chain) was identified in a study of cytotoxic CD8 clonotypes in ibrutinib-treated CLL. Study background: Sample averages reached 255,043 productive templates and 94,082 productive rearrangements. Whole-study findings and limits: Public clonotypes occurred uncommonly; on treatment, they contracted or remained stable. T-cell clonality at baseline went above that of age-matched healthy donors and rose and fell with circulating CD8+ T-cell counts.

This CDR3 spans 12 amino acids. The ends were cut back, 0 bases at V and 4 bases at J, with 5 bases in the middle. From germline, CDR1 is SQVTM and CDR2 ANQGSEA. Remarks on this clone: Its specificity is not known.

Measured with immunoSEQ multiplex PCR; TCRdb has only the in-frame clones, and not every one. The sample yields 29,000 or so clones, about 75% seen once. Here the sequenced sample was PBMCs, taken after 36 months of ibrutinib treatment. The clonotype originates from a human donor with chronic lymphocytic leukemia. The chain recombines TRBV29-1 with TRBJ2-3; D gene ambiguous. The CDR3 coding sequence is TGCAGCGTTGAAGAATCCTCAGATACGCAGTATTTT. It yields the protein CSVEESSDTQYF.